The clone carrying this TCR beta chain was detected only once. Antigen: not known. This sample was taken from a study of cytomegalovirus exposure and HLA in healthy donors. Across the whole study: The study placed roughly four fifths of its 398 genotyped donors in the Caucasian-associated ancestry cluster.

The CDR3 length is 16 residues. V was cut by 4 bases and J by 1 base, with 14 bases left in between. The V gene's germline CDR1 is SNHLY and CDR2 FYNNEI. Study conclusions and caveats: A previous analysis found most TCR beta V segments productive roughly 87% or roughly 30% of the time.

The PCR ran on 60 Vbeta and 13 Jbeta primers. Sequencing was performed with immunoSEQ multiplex PCR; in TCRdb, only in-frame clones are kept and a portion is missing. The sample holds about 100,000 clones; 65% to 80% are singletons and the top ten take just under 4%. These donors counted as nominally healthy when sampled, but unrecorded immune exposures were likely. This receptor was taken from a woman aged 45-65 years in good health and CMV-seropositive. The sequenced sample was PBMCs. The chain has TRBV2 and TRBJ1-3; possible D gene TRBD1, 6 bases. In nucleotides, the CDR3 is TGTGCCAGCAGTGCATTGTCTACAGGGTCTGGAAACACCATATATTTT. It encodes CASSALSTGSGNTIYF. The variable domain in full, with the rest retrieved from reference TRBV2 and TRBJ1-3, is EPEVTQTPSHQVTQMGQEVILRCVPISNHLYFYWYRQILGQKVEFLVSFYNNEISEKSEIFDDQFSVERPDGSNFTLKIRSTKLEDSAMYFCASSALSTGSGNTIYFGEGSWLTVV.